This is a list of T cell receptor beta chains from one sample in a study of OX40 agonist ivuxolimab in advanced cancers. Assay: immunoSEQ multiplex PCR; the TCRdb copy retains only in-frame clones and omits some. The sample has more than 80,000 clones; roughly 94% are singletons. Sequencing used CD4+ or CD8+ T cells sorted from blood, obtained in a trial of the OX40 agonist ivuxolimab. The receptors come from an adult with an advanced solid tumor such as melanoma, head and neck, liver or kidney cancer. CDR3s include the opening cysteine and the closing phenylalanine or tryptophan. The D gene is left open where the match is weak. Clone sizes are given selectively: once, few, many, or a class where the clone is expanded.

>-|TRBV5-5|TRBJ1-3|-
CASSFRQPIGNTIYF
TGTGCCAGCAGCTTTCGACAGCCGATTGGAAACACCATATATTTT
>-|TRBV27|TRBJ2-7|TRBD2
CASSLRGAGAYEQYF
TGTGCCAGCAGTTTACGGGGAGCGGGAGCCTACGAGCAGTACTTC
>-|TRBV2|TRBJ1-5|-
CASSARGNQPQHF
TGTGCCAGCAGTGCTAGGGGAAATCAGCCCCAGCATTTT
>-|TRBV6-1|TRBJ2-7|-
CASSARTLTYEQYF
TGTGCCAGCAGTGCGAGGACTCTTACCTACGAGCAGTACTTC
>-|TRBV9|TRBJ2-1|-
CASSVGTAYNEQFF
TGTGCCAGCAGCGTAGGTACAGCCTACAATGAGCAGTTCTTC
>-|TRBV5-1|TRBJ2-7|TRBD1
CASSGTGGSEEQYF
TGCGCCAGCAGCGGGACAGGGGGTTCAGAAGAGCAGTACTTC
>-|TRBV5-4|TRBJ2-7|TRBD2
CASSFSGAEQYF
TGTGCCAGCAGCTTTAGCGGGGCCGAGCAGTACTTC
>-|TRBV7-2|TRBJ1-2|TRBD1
CASSSEGQGTYGYTF
TGTGCCAGCAGCTCCGAAGGACAGGGAACCTATGGCTACACCTTC
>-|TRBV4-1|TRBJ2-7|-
CASSQDSSGPFDLYYEQYF
TGCGCCAGCAGCCAAGATTCGAGCGGGCCTTTCGACCTCTACTACGAGCAGTACTTC
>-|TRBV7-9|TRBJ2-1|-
CASSSPLSSYNEQFF
TGTGCCAGCAGCTCACCATTAAGCTCCTACAATGAGCAGTTCTTC
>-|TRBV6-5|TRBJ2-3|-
CASSYAGTVTDTQYF
TGTGCCAGCAGTTACGCCGGGACTGTTACAGATACGCAGTATTTT
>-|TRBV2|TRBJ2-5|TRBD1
CASSEFYRGTAKETQYF
TGTGCCAGCAGTGAATTTTATCGTGGGACAGCCAAGGAGACCCAGTACTTC
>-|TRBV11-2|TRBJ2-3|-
CASSFLTDTDTQYF
TGTGCCAGCAGCTTCCTGACAGACACAGATACGCAGTATTTT
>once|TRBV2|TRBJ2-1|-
CASTVADYNEQFF
TGTGCCAGCACGGTAGCGGACTACAATGAGCAGTTCTTC